This T cell receptor (beta chain) originates from a study of STAT5B mutations in CD4+ large granular lymphocyte leukemia. Method: immunoSEQ multiplex PCR; TCRdb's copy keeps in-frame clones and lacks some. The sample has about 32,000 clones; around 84% are singletons. Buffy coats from healthy blood donors served as controls. This CDR3 region has 16 residues. Unmatched junction bases numbered 6, after V lost 2 bases and J lost 3 bases. Germline V gene sequence: CDR1 MNHEY, CDR2 SVGAGI. This clone appeared once. The chain carries TRBV6-5 and TRBJ2-7, with TRBD2 matching over 11 bases. Source material: CD4+ T cells from blood buffy coats. This TCR derives from a human donor in good health. The CDR3 loop is CASSYLLAGGLYEQYF. In nucleotides, the CDR3 is TGTGCCAGCAGTTACCTCTTAGCGGGAGGGCTCTACGAGCAGTACTTC.